These 10 T cell receptor beta chains were all obtained from the same sample, sequenced in a study of blood T cell repertoires in COVID-19 (dated by TCRdb to 2018 to 2021). Receptor amplification or capture employed the immunoSEQ multiplex PCR assay. What TCRdb holds here is the immuneACCESS table cut down to in-frame rearrangements. Part of the clones is not present; checked against another copy, under half of the missing clones reflect an unresolved V gene, and the others are unexplained. This sample is represented by about 290,000 clones; 75% to 90% of them were singletons. The ten largest clonotypes hold 1.5% to 2% of the sample. Sequencing was carried out using PBMCs or T cells enriched from blood (not recorded which). Receptors originate from a woman in her thirties or forties who had recovered from COVID-19.

The genes are TRBV5-1 and TRBJ1-1, with D unclear. CDR3 length: 16 residues. From germline, CDR1 is SGHRS and CDR2 YFSETQ. V lost 1 base and J 0 bases, leaving 13 bases between the germline ends. CDR3 nucleotide sequence: TGCGCCAGCAGCTTGAACAGCTTTTCCATGAACACTGAAGCTTTCTTT. This gives the protein CASSLNSFSMNTEAFF. The full variable domain, in which reference TRBV5-1 and TRBJ1-1 provide the parts outside the CDR3, is KAGVTQTPRYLIKTRGQQVTLSCSPISGHRSVSWYQQTPGQGLQFLFEYFSETQRNKGNFPGRFSGRQFSNSRSEMNVSTLELGDSALYLCASSLNSFSMNTEAFFGQGTRLTVV.

The rearrangement uses TRBV2 and TRBJ2-7; 7 bases line up with TRBD1. Per germline, CDR1 SNHLY and CDR2 FYNNEI. V lost 1 base and J lost 3; bases outside the gene matches: 6. The length of the CDR3 is 15 residues. Here the CDR3 reads CASSEVSRGIYEQYF. Written as DNA, the CDR3 is TGTGCCAGCAGTGAAGTATCCAGGGGGATCTACGAGCAGTACTTC.

The chain links TRBV12-3 or TRBV12-4 to TRBJ1-2; D uncertain. Trimming stripped 5 bases from V and 4 bases from J, with 8 bases between. CDR3 length: 12 residues. The DNA for the CDR3 is TGTGCCAGCAGTGCGGAGTTCTATGGCTACACCTTC. Protein: CASSAEFYGYTF.

The chain is built from TRBV5-1 and TRBJ1-2; 10 nucleotides match TRBD1. Trimming took 5 bases from V and 2 from J; bases not matched to a gene: 9. The CDR3 has 16 residues. The germline gives CDR1 SGHRS, CDR2 YFSETQ. DNA of the CDR3: TGCGCCAGCAGTTCTGGGAGGGGACAGGGGAACTATGGCTACACCTTC. It specifies CASSSGRGQGNYGYTF.

This chain joins TRBV5-1 and TRBJ1-1, with TRBD1 identical over 7 bases. Per the germline V gene, CDR1 is SGHRS and CDR2 is YFSETQ. This CDR3 has 16 amino acids. The junction had 10 bases not matched to a gene; V was cut back by 5 bases and J by 0 bases. CDR3 DNA: TGCGCCAGCAGGGGACAGACCATTCTTCTGAACACTGAAGCTTTCTTT. Translation: CASRGQTILLNTEAFF.

The genes are TRBV7-2 and TRBJ1-1; D is ambiguous. CDR1 and CDR2 from the germline V gene are SGHTA and FQGNSA. V lost 3 bases and J lost 2, with 10 bases in between. The CDR3 loop spans 14 amino acids. DNA of the CDR3: TGTGCCAGCAGCTTTTATGGGAGAAACACTGAAGCTTTCTTT. It yields the protein CASSFYGRNTEAFF.

V and J are TRBV6-5 and TRBJ1-1, with D perhaps TRBD1 (5 bases). Germline CDR1 and CDR2: MNHEY and SVGAGI. The CDR3 has 15 residues. Trimming took off 5 bases at V and 0 bases at J, with 13 bases between the two ends. The CDR3 region has the DNA TGTGCCAGCAGTCAGGGTCGTTTCGTGAACACTGAAGCTTTCTTT. This gives the protein CASSQGRFVNTEAFF.

The chain uses TRBV7-2 and TRBJ1-5, with 8 bases lining up with TRBD1. Germline-derived CDR1 and CDR2 are SGHTA and FQGNSA. The ends lost 5 bases at V and 7 bases at J; junction bases unmatched: 7. CDR3 length equals 14 residues. CDR3 amino acids: CASSQGAFGQPQHF. Written as DNA, the CDR3 is TGTGCCAGCAGCCAGGGGGCGTTTGGGCAGCCCCAGCATTTT.

V gene TRBV5-1 combines with J gene TRBJ1-1; D is unclear. From germline, CDR1 is SGHRS and CDR2 YFSETQ. V lost 0 bases to trimming and J lost 7 bases, with 13 bases between them. CDR3 size: 14 residues. CDR3 bases: TGCGCCAGCAGCTTGGCCGCCACAGATCTTGAAGCTTTCTTT. Translating gives CASSLAATDLEAFF.

The chain links TRBV4-2 to TRBJ2-5; TRBD2 matches at 9 bases. This CDR3 has 14 amino acids. The V segment lost 4 bases and the J segment 5 bases; nucleotides outside the gene matches: 5. Germline loops: CDR1 LGHNA, CDR2 YNFKEQ. CDR3 amino acids: CASSPRGRGETQYF. CDR3 sequence (DNA): TGTGCCAGCAGCCCCCGCGGGAGGGGGGAGACCCAGTACTTC.